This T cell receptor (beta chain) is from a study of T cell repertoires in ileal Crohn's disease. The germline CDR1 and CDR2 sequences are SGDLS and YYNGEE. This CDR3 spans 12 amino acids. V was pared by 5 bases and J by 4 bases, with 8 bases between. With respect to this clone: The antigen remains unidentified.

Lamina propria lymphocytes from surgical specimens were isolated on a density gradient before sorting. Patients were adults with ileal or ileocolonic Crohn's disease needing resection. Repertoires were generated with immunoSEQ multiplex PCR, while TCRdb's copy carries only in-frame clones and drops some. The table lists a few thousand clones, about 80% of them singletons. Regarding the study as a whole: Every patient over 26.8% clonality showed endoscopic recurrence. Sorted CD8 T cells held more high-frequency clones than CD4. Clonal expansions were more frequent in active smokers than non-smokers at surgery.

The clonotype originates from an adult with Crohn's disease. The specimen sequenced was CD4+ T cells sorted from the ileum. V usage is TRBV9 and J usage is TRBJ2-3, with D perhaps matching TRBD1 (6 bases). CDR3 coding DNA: TGTGCCAGCAGTTGGGGGCCAGATACGCAGTATTTT. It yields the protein CASSWGPDTQYF.